The 21 T cell receptor beta chains reported below all come from one sample, sequenced in a study of T cell responses to AZD1222 COVID-19 vaccine. Some clones are missing from TCRdb's copy, which holds only in-frame ones; the method was immunoSEQ multiplex PCR. The sample comprises 150,000 to 200,000 clones, around 86% of which are singletons, and 2.5% to 3% rests with the top ten. Sequencing was performed on peripheral blood, taken on day 0 of MenACWY control vaccination. All receptors derive from an adult in good health.

This clone was recorded only once. The chain is built from TRBV6-1 and TRBJ2-7, with D perhaps assigned TRBD1 or TRBD2 (6 bases each). The V end lost 1 base, the J end lost 3 bases, and 13 bases lay between the germline ends. Germline-derived CDR1 and CDR2 are MNHNS and SASEGT. There are 15 residues in the CDR3. CDR3 bases: TGTGCCAGCAGTGAAGATACCGGGGGCCTCTACGAGCAGTACTTC. As protein: CASSEDTGGLYEQYF.

The chain carries TRBV29-1 and TRBJ2-7; TRBD1 is a possible D gene (6 bases). V lost 4 bases to trimming and J lost 2 bases, with 6 bases between them. The CDR3 loop spans 11 amino acids. Germline values: CDR1 SQVTM, CDR2 ANQGSEA. The CDR3 DNA reads TGCAGCGTTGGGGACACCTACGAGCAGTACTTC. Its protein is CSVGDTYEQYF.

The chain employs TRBV28 and TRBJ1-4; perhaps TRBD1 as D (5 bases). The V gene lost 10 bases and the J gene lost 5 bases, with 8 bases spanning the gap. The CDR3 spans 11 residues. Germline V CDR1 and CDR2: MDHEN, SYDVKM. The CDR3 DNA reads TGTGCCATACAGGCAAATGAAAAACTGTTTTTT. Amino acid sequence: CAIQANEKLFF.

The CDR3 DNA is TGTGCCAGCAGCGGAGGGCTTACTTACCAAGAGACCCAGTACTTC. It encodes CASSGGLTYQETQYF. This sequence joins TRBV9 and TRBJ2-5; possible D gene TRBD2, 5 bases. Germline assignment: CDR1 SGDLS and CDR2 YYNGEE. The CDR3 spans 15 residues. Trimming pared 3 bases from V and 0 bases from J, leaving 12 bases between. Supplemented by reference TRBV9 and TRBJ2-5, the full variable domain reads DSGVTQTPKHLITATGQRVTLRCSPRSGDLSVYWYQQSLDQGLQFLIQYYNGEERAKGNILERFSAQQFPDLHSELNLSSLELGDSALYFCASSGGLTYQETQYFGPGTRLLVL.

The CDR3 bases are TGTGCCAGCAGCTTGGGGGGGACAACTTGGACTGAAGCTTTCTTT. Its translation: CASSLGGTTWTEAFF. The V and J genes are TRBV5-6 and TRBJ1-1, with D perhaps matching TRBD1 (6 bases). This CDR3 region has 15 residues. Between the trimmed V and J ends, which lost 0 bases and 5 bases, there was a span of 14 bases. Germline CDR1 reads SGHDT; CDR2 reads YYEEEE.

The rearrangement links TRBV11-1 to TRBJ2-7, with 7 bases that match TRBD1. Germline assignment: CDR1 SGHAT and CDR2 FQDESV (reference sequence). CDR3 size: 14 residues. The ends lost 4 bases at V and 2 bases at J; junction bases unmatched: 5. This chain's CDR3 is CASSSDRVPYEQYF. The CDR3 bases are TGTGCCAGCAGCTCCGACAGGGTCCCCTACGAGCAGTACTTC.

The chain carries TRBV2 and TRBJ1-3, with unresolved D. The length of the CDR3 is 13 residues. CDR1 and CDR2 from the germline V gene are SNHLY and FYNNEI. Between the trimmed V and J ends, which lost 8 bases and 2 bases, there was a span of 10 bases. CDR3 residues: CASVAAAGNTIYF. CDR3 nucleotide sequence: TGTGCCAGCGTGGCCGCTGCTGGAAACACCATATATTTT.

The J gene is TRBJ1-3, the V gene TRBV18, with 9 positions matching TRBD1. The germline gives CDR1 KGHSH, CDR2 LQKENI. CDR3 length equals 16 residues. J lost 0 bases, V lost 2 bases, and 2 bases had no gene match. The CDR3 coding sequence is TGTGCCAGCTCACCAAGGACAGGGGACTCTGGAAACACCATATATTTT. Protein product: CASSPRTGDSGNTIYF.

The CDR3: CASSSGTSGRGYEQYF. The CDR3 DNA is TGCGCCAGCAGCTCTGGGACTAGCGGGAGGGGCTACGAGCAGTACTTC. The V call is TRBV5-1, the J call TRBJ2-7, with 16 nucleotides matching TRBD2. The junction had 3 bases not matched to a gene; V was cut back by 3 bases and J by 3 bases. The CDR3 has 16 residues. CDR1 SGHRS and CDR2 YFSETQ come from the germline V gene.

The chain is built from TRBV5-1 and TRBJ2-1; 7 bases align to TRBD1. With V trimmed by 2 bases and J by 1 base, 3 bases remained unmatched. The CDR3 loop spans 15 amino acids. The V gene's germline CDR1 is SGHRS and CDR2 YFSETQ. DNA for the CDR3: TGCGCCAGCAGCTTAGTGGGACAGTCCTACAATGAGCAGTTCTTC. This translates into CASSLVGQSYNEQFF.

The rearrangement links TRBV4-2 to TRBJ2-3; 12 bases agree with TRBD2. This CDR3 has 16 amino acids. From germline, CDR1 is LGHNA and CDR2 YNFKEQ. The ends lost 4 bases at V and 4 bases at J; junction bases unmatched: 6. DNA for the CDR3: TGTGCCAGCAGCCTCCGGACTAGCGGGGCGGCAGATACGCAGTATTTT. This codes for CASSLRTSGAADTQYF.

The J gene is TRBJ2-1, the V gene TRBV14; 9 bases fit TRBD2. J gave up 5 bases and V 4 bases, and 3 bases lay outside the gene matches. Germline V lookup: CDR1 SGHDN, CDR2 FVKESK. This CDR3 spans 14 amino acids. CDR3 nucleotide sequence: TGTGCCAGCAGCCCCGGGACTAGCCACAATGAGCAGTTCTTC. This sequence encodes CASSPGTSHNEQFF.

The rearrangement joins TRBV18 to TRBJ2-2; D perhaps matches TRBD1 (6 bases). V gave up 6 bases and J gave up 3 bases, with 11 bases separating them. The CDR3 sequence is 14 residues long. The germline CDR1 and CDR2 sequences are KGHSH and LQKENI. The CDR3 region is CASSQNRDTGELFF. The CDR3 DNA sequence: TGTGCCAGCTCGCAAAACAGGGACACCGGGGAGCTGTTTTTT.

This sequence joins TRBV7-9 and TRBJ1-2; a possible D gene is TRBD1 (6 bases). V dropped 5 bases and J dropped 3 bases, with 13 bases sitting between them. CDR3 length: 14 amino acids. In germline, CDR1 is SEHNR, CDR2 FQNEAQ (reference sequence). CDR3 loop: CASSPIQGYYGYTF. The CDR3 DNA follows: TGTGCCAGCAGCCCCATCCAGGGGTACTATGGCTACACCTTC.

The V gene is TRBV6-1, the J gene TRBJ1-5; perhaps TRBD1 as D (5 bases). V lost 2 bases to trimming and J lost 2 bases, with 13 bases between them. Germline values: CDR1 MNHNS, CDR2 SASEGT. This CDR3 is built from 16 residues. The CDR3 DNA reads TGTGCCAGCAGTGAACAAGGGGCAGGAGGCAATCAGCCCCAGCATTTT. Its protein is CASSEQGAGGNQPQHF.

The chain combines TRBV6-5 with TRBJ1-4; weak D call: TRBD1 (6 bases). V was clipped by 0 bases and J by 7 bases, with 12 bases between them. Germline V gene sequence: CDR1 MNHEY, CDR2 SVGAGI. The CDR3 has 15 residues. CDR3 protein: CASSYSDSGREKLFF. In nucleotides, the CDR3 is TGTGCCAGCAGTTACTCGGACAGTGGTCGTGAAAAACTGTTTTTT.

The chain combines TRBV29-1 with TRBJ1-4; tentatively, D is TRBD1 (5 bases). The germline V gene has CDR1 SQVTM and CDR2 ANQGSEA. This CDR3 is built from 12 residues. CDR3 DNA sequence: TGCAGTGAGGGTCAGGGTTTAGAAAAACTGTTTTTT. It translates to CSEGQGLEKLFF. Full variable domain (rest looked up from reference TRBV29-1 and TRBJ1-4): SAVISQKPSRDICQRGTSLTIQCQVDSQVTMMFWYRQQPGQSLTLIATANQGSEATYESGFVIDKFPISRPNLTFSTLTVSNMSPEDSSIYLCSEGQGLEKLFFGSGTQLSVL.

The chain recombines TRBV28 with TRBJ2-7; D is undetermined. Germline V gene lookup returns CDR1 MDHEN and CDR2 SYDVKM. There are 14 residues in the CDR3. Trimming shortened V by 7 bases and J by 1 base, and 14 bases separated the two germline ends. The CDR3 sequence is CASTSFGWSYEQYF. As DNA, the CDR3 is TGTGCCAGCACATCGTTCGGTTGGTCCTACGAGCAGTACTTC. Full variable domain (outside the CDR3, taken from reference TRBV28 and TRBJ2-7): DVKVTQSSRYLVKRTGEKVFLECVQDMDHENMFWYRQDPGLGLRLIYFSYDVKMKEKGDIPEGYSVSREKKERFSLILESASTNQTSMYLCASTSFGWSYEQYFGPGTRLTVT.

This clone was seen a few times. The rearrangement joins TRBV3-1 (or the pseudogene TRBV3-2) to TRBJ1-6; D remains ambiguous. The CDR3 has 16 residues. The V and J ends lost 1 base and 7 bases respectively, with 14 bases between them. Germline CDR1 LGHDT, CDR2 YNNKEL (reference sequence). The DNA of the CDR3 is TGTGCCAGCAGCCAAGTGATGGGCGCGGAGAATTCACCCCTCCACTTT. Residues: CASSQVMGAENSPLHF.

This sequence joins TRBV9 and TRBJ1-6; D is unclear. Germline V lookup: CDR1 SGDLS, CDR2 YYNGEE. The CDR3 covers 14 residues. Trimming cost V 0 bases and J 7 bases, with 8 bases left between them. CDR3 nucleotides: TGTGCCAGCAGCGTAGAAGGTCTGAATTCACCCCTCCACTTT. Its translation is CASSVEGLNSPLHF.

The CDR3 here is CASSQDGGVADTQYF. The CDR3 nucleotides read TGTGCCAGCAGCCAAGACGGGGGGGTTGCAGATACGCAGTATTTT. J is TRBJ2-3 and V is TRBV3-1 (or the pseudogene TRBV3-2); 8 positions match TRBD2. Germline V gene data show CDR1 as LGHDT and CDR2 as YNNKEL (reference sequence). The length of the CDR3 is 15 residues. The junction had 3 bases not matched to a gene; V was cut back by 0 bases and J by 4 bases.